This TCR beta chain was captured in a study of T cells in tuberculosis. Whole-study results and caveats: GMM-specific TCRs were nearer to active tuberculosis alpha repertoires, suggesting expansion.

In germline, CDR1 is SNHLY, CDR2 FYNNEI. The CDR3 loop spans 15 amino acids. V was pared by 5 bases and J by 4 bases, with 15 bases between. Time point meaning: new active TB diagnosis, blood taken before or within 7 days of starting treatment. Measured with immunoSEQ multiplex PCR; TCRdb has only the in-frame clones, and not every one. The sample includes 30,000 or so clones, around 90% of them seen just once. This clone was counted only a few times. The antigen is not known. V gene TRBV2 combines with J gene TRBJ1-5; the D gene is possibly TRBD1 (5 bases). The source is an adult with tuberculosis. Some clones in this sample may be carry-over from other donors' samples. Sequenced here: PBMCs, sampled at tuberculosis diagnosis. As DNA, the CDR3 is TGTGCCAGCAGTTCCCAGACACAGGCGAATCAGCCCCAGCATTTT. Protein: CASSSQTQANQPQHF.